A single sample gave rise to the 4 T cell receptor beta chains below, sequenced in a study of siplizumab effects on memory and regulatory T cells. Generated by immunoSEQ multiplex PCR, the TCRdb table keeps only in-frame clones and is missing some. Of over 85,000 clones in the sample, approximately 95% were seen once. Sequences were obtained from non-Treg CD4+ T cells sorted from blood. The source of these receptors is a human donor in good health.

The rearrangement joins TRBV9 to TRBJ2-2, with 9 nucleotides matching TRBD2. Germline V gene data show CDR1 as SGDLS and CDR2 as YYNGEE. The CDR3 consists of 15 residues. Trimming removed 1 base from V and 5 bases from J; junction bases left unmatched: 3. The CDR3 DNA reads TGTGCCAGCAGCGTAACCGCGGGGGGGACCGGGGAGCTGTTTTTT. Translation gives CASSVTAGGTGELFF.

This rearrangement joins TRBV30 to TRBJ1-3, with 7 positions matching TRBD1. CDR3 length equals 15 residues. The J segment lost 0 bases and the V segment lost 3 bases, leaving 5 bases of the junction unmatched. Germline values: CDR1 GTSNPN, CDR2 SVGIG (reference sequence). The DNA for the CDR3 is TGTGCCTGGAGAGGGACAGAAAGCTCTGGAAACACCATATATTTT. Protein sequence: CAWRGTESSGNTIYF.

The chain's CDR3 is CAWSVLGTWAASGNTIYF. The CDR3 coding sequence is TGTGCCTGGAGTGTCTTAGGGACGTGGGCCGCCTCTGGAAACACCATATATTTT. The chain uses TRBV30 and TRBJ1-3; possibly TRBD1 for D (5 bases). CDR1 GTSNPN and CDR2 SVGIG come from the germline V gene (reference sequence). The CDR3 totals 18 residues. The V gene lost 0 bases and the J gene lost 0 bases, with 18 bases spanning the gap.

In DNA, the CDR3 is TGTGCCAGCAGCTTAGCCGGCCAGGTGAATGAGCAGTTCTTC. It encodes CASSLAGQVNEQFF. The V gene is TRBV7-9, the J gene TRBJ2-1; D not certain. Germline V gene sequence: CDR1 SEHNR, CDR2 FQNEAQ (reference sequence). The V end was cut by 0 bases, the J end by 7 bases, with 10 bases between. This CDR3 spans 14 amino acids.